Many counts were recorded for the clone carrying this TCR beta chain. Antigen: not known. This CDR3 is built from 16 residues. V gave up 8 bases and J gave up 0 bases; unmatched junction bases: 9. Germline V CDR1 and CDR2: SEHNR, FQNEAQ (reference sequence). This entry comes from a study of T cells after yellow fever vaccination. Whole-study results and caveats: Few clonotypes appeared in both CD4 and CD8 compartments.

TCRdb processed the 5' RACE reads anew with MiXCR; each CDR3 protein has one entry. The sample yields some 300,000 distinct CDR3 sequences, roughly 8.7% seen once. The chain carries TRBV7-9 and TRBJ2-1, with 8 bases aligning to TRBD2. The receptor's source is a man between 18 and 29 years old who received the YFV17D yellow fever vaccine. Material: CD4+ T cells sorted from PBMCs, obtained 5 days after the yellow fever booster vaccination. The CDR3 DNA is TGTGCCAGCCGTCTAACGGGGGGGTCCTCCTACAATGAGCAGTTCTTC. The encoded protein is CASRLTGGSSYNEQFF.